These 2 T cell receptor beta chains were sequenced from one sample in a study of vaccination effects on CD4 cells after COVID-19 (dated by TCRdb to 2022 to 2024). The antigens these receptors bind are not known. After less than 13 days of culture, CD4+ T cells were isolated with the EasySep CD4+ T cell isolation kit. PCR-confirmed SARS-CoV-2 infection had occurred in convalescent patients between March and December 2020, before the Alpha, Beta and Delta variants emerged in the United States. Each participant got two doses of an mRNA SARS-CoV-2 vaccine, either BNT162b2 or mRNA-1273. Library preparation employed the immunoSEQ multiplex PCR assay. TCRdb's version of the immuneACCESS table is confined to in-frame rearrangements and falls short of the full clone set. An unresolved V gene accounts for under half of the shortfall where checked; the remainder is of unknown origin. Across this sample there are around 50,000 clones, with around 80% seen only once. The ten most abundant clones make up 4.5% to 5.5% of the sample.

The material was CD4+ T cells from PBMCs cultured without peptide, obtained after COVID-19 vaccination. Receptors were obtained from a human donor who had a prior SARS-CoV-2 infection.

The chain links TRBV18 to TRBJ1-3; 9 bases match TRBD1. V lost 1 base, J lost 0 bases, and 1 base stayed unmatched. Germline V CDR1 and CDR2: KGHSH, LQKENI. This CDR3 has 16 residues. CDR3 sequence reads: CASSPRTGASGNTIYF. DNA of the CDR3: TGTGCCAGCTCACCACGGACAGGGGCCTCTGGAAACACCATATATTTT. The entire variable domain, with the rest obtained from reference TRBV18 and TRBJ1-3, is as follows: NAGVMQNPRHLVRRRGQEARLRCSPMKGHSHVYWYRQLPEEGLKFMVYLQKENIIDESGMPKERFSAEFPKEGPSILRIQQVVRGDSAAYFCASSPRTGASGNTIYFGEGSWLTVV.

This clone has only a few counts. The gene calls are TRBV18 and TRBJ2-3; no firm D call. The CDR3 covers 14 residues. The germline V gene encodes CDR1 KGHSH and CDR2 LQKENI. The V end lost 5 bases, the J end lost 0 bases, and 9 bases lay between the germline ends. The CDR3 protein is CASSTTTSTDTQYF. CDR3 in DNA: TGTGCCAGCTCAACTACTACTAGCACAGATACGCAGTATTTT.